This TCR beta chain emerged from a study of blood T cell repertoires in COVID-19. The CDR3 sequence is 17 residues long. The germline CDR1 and CDR2 sequences are MNHEY and SMNVEV (reference sequence). Trimming took 7 bases from V and 1 from J; bases not matched to a gene: 15. This clone was observed a few times. Clones were read by immunoSEQ multiplex PCR, and TCRdb kept only the in-frame ones, dropping some. Here the sample spans 150,000 to 200,000 clones, about 80% being singletons. The receptor comes from a human donor with acute or convalescent COVID-19. The donor label of this sample is uncertain. The chain carries TRBV27 and TRBJ1-2; TRBD1 matches at 7 bases. The specimen was peripheral blood. CDR3 bases: TGTGCCAGCACCCCCCTCCCCGCGACAGGGCGTAACTATGGCTACACCTTC. Protein product: CASTPLPATGRNYGYTF.